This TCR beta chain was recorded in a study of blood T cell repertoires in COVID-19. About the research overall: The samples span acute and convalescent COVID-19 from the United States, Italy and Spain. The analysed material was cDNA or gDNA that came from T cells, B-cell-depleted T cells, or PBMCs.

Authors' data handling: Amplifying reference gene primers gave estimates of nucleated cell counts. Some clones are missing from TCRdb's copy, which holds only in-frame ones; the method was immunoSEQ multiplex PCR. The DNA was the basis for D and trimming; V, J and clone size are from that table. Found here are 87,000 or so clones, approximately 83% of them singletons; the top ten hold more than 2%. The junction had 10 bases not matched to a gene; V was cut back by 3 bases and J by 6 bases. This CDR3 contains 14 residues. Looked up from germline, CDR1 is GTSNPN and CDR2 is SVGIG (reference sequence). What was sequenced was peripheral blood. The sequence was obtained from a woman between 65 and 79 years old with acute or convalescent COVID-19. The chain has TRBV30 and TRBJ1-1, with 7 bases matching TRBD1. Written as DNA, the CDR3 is TGTGCCTGGAGGGATATGGGACAGAGCCCTGAAGCTTTCTTT. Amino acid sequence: CAWRDMGQSPEAFF.